This T cell receptor beta chain was sequenced for a study of CD8 T cells in ankylosing spondylitis. TCRdb recomputed calls from the 5' RACE reads with MiXCR, one row per CDR3 protein. The sample shows approximately 350,000 distinct CDR3 sequences, roughly 20% of them seen only once. In germline, CDR1 is MNHNS, CDR2 SASEGT. This CDR3 has 16 amino acids. V shed 7 bases, J shed 4 bases, and the junction held 12 bases outside the gene matches. The clonotype was recovered from a male donor with ankylosing spondylitis or in good health (not recorded which). The rearrangement joins TRBV6-1 to TRBJ2-1; 8 nucleotides line up with TRBD1. Sequenced: blood, either unsorted or a sorted T cell fraction (not recorded which). CDR3 in amino acids: CASNNPPGQEYNEQFF. CDR3 nucleotides: TGTGCCAGCAACAACCCCCCGGGACAGGAGTACAATGAGCAGTTCTTC.